This T cell receptor (beta chain) was sequenced during a study of CD8+CD57+ T cells in acquired aplastic anemia. For the study at large: The sorted CD4+ and CD8+ cells yielded an average around 3.2 ug of DNA.

Study observations and caveats: The number of CD8+ CDR3 sequences shared by patients and controls was under 35.

Genomic DNA was employed as the template in profiling TCR beta VDJ and CDR3. MiXCR, run by TCRdb on the reads, gives a single entry per CDR3 protein. Of 200,000 to 300,000 distinct CDR3 sequences in the sample, roughly 82% were seen once. Patients who underwent sequencing had shown CD8+CD57+ cell expansion by flow cytometry. Everyone among the patients had severe acquired aplastic anemia. Patients were therapy-naive when their blood was sampled. With regard to this clonotype: Antigen unknown.

Specimen: sorted CD4+, CD8+, or CD8+CD57+ T cells (not recorded which) from PBMCs. The source of this sequence is a human donor with aplastic anemia.

CDR3 sequence: CASSAGQPNLSYNSPLHF. CDR3 coding DNA: TGTGCCAGCAGCGCGGGACAGCCCAACCTCTCCTATAATTCACCCCTCCACTTT. The V call is TRBV2, the J call TRBJ1-6, with 7 bases lining up with TRBD1. The V gene end was trimmed by 6 bases and the J gene end by 0 bases; junction bases not matched to a gene: 11. Germline V gene data show CDR1 as SNHLY and CDR2 as FYNNEI. This CDR3 has 18 residues.